The 27 T cell receptor beta chains reported below all come from one sample, sequenced in a study of blood T cell repertoires in COVID-19. Libraries were prepared by immunoSEQ multiplex PCR; TCRdb keeps only in-frame clonotypes and omits some of them. The sample holds more than 200,000 clones, 80% to 90% seen once. Material for sequencing was peripheral blood. Receptor source: a man aged 25-45 years with active or convalescent COVID-19.

The J gene is TRBJ2-1, the V gene TRBV6-6; TRBD1 matches 9 bases. CDR3 length equals 16 residues. CDR1 and CDR2 from the germline V gene are MNHNY and SVGAGI (reference sequence). Unmatched junction bases numbered 7, after V lost 2 bases and J lost 5 bases. For the CDR3, the DNA is TGTGCCAGCAGTTACCGGGGACAGGGCCTCAACAATGAGCAGTTCTTC. Amino acids: CASSYRGQGLNNEQFF.

J is TRBJ1-4 and V is TRBV9; no reliable D call. This CDR3 comprises 14 residues. Germline values: CDR1 SGDLS, CDR2 YYNGEE. V lost 3 bases, J lost 4 bases, and 10 bases lay in between. In DNA, the CDR3 is TGTGCCAGCAGCGCCCTCGGCGGTAATGAAAAACTGTTTTTT. Translation: CASSALGGNEKLFF.

The chain carries TRBV5-4 and TRBJ2-5; D perhaps matches TRBD2 (7 bases). V gave up 5 bases and J gave up 0 bases, with 14 bases separating them. The CDR3 consists of 15 residues. Germline V gene data show CDR1 as SGHNT and CDR2 as YYREEE (reference sequence). The CDR3 nucleotides are TGTGCCAGCAGTCGCGGGGGCGGGGACCAAGAGACCCAGTACTTC. This sequence encodes CASSRGGGDQETQYF.

This clone occurred once. The chain carries TRBV4-2 and TRBJ2-1, with TRBD2 matching 11 bases. Per the germline V gene, CDR1 is LGHNA and CDR2 is YNFKEQ. V lost 0 bases to trimming and J lost 7 bases; unmatched junction nucleotides: 2. The CDR3 consists of 15 residues. The CDR3 region is CASSQERLAGNEQFF. The DNA for the CDR3 is TGTGCCAGCAGCCAAGAACGACTAGCGGGGAATGAGCAGTTCTTC.

The chain is built from TRBV19 and TRBJ1-1; 7 bases match TRBD1. Germline V gives CDR1 LNHDA, CDR2 SQIVND (reference sequence). The ends lost 10 bases at V and 0 bases at J; junction bases unmatched: 8. The CDR3 runs to 14 residues. This CDR3 is CATKDRTMNTEAFF. The CDR3 region has the DNA TGTGCCACTAAGGACAGGACTATGAACACTGAAGCTTTCTTT.

This sequence joins TRBV4-2 and TRBJ1-6; no reliable D call. There are 14 residues in the CDR3. Between the trimmed V and J ends, which lost 0 bases and 6 bases, there was a span of 6 bases. The germline V gene has CDR1 LGHNA and CDR2 YNFKEQ. CDR3 bases: TGTGCCAGCAGCCAAGATGGGCGTAATTCACCCCTCCACTTT. Amino acid sequence: CASSQDGRNSPLHF.

This clone was detected only a few times. This rearrangement joins TRBV5-1 to TRBJ1-5, with 8 bases matching TRBD1. Germline values: CDR1 SGHRS, CDR2 YFSETQ. The CDR3 covers 17 residues. J gave up 2 bases and V 0 bases, and 7 bases lay outside the gene matches. This CDR3 is CASSLGDRSMGNQPQHF. The CDR3 DNA follows: TGCGCCAGCAGCTTGGGGGACAGGTCGATGGGCAATCAGCCCCAGCATTTT. The whole variable domain, remainder taken from reference TRBV5-1 and TRBJ1-5, is KAGVTQTPRYLIKTRGQQVTLSCSPISGHRSVSWYQQTPGQGLQFLFEYFSETQRNKGNFPGRFSGRQFSNSRSEMNVSTLELGDSALYLCASSLGDRSMGNQPQHFGDGTRLSIL.

This chain links TRBV19 with TRBJ2-5, with a weak D call TRBD1 (6 bases). CDR1 is LNHDA, CDR2 SQIVND, per germline (reference sequence). Trimming shortened V by 6 bases and J by 0 bases, and 11 bases separated the two germline ends. The CDR3 covers 14 residues. The CDR3 here is CASSSQGHQETQYF. CDR3 DNA sequence: TGTGCCAGTAGCAGCCAGGGGCACCAAGAGACCCAGTACTTC.

The V call is TRBV3-1 (or the pseudogene TRBV3-2), the J call TRBJ1-3; D gene uncertain. Trimming pared 0 bases from V and 4 bases from J, leaving 13 bases between. Germline CDR1 is LGHDT and CDR2 is YNNKEL (reference sequence). This CDR3 has 16 amino acids. The CDR3 DNA follows: TGTGCCAGCAGCCAAGATAGCGCAGCAGACGGAAACACCATATATTTT. This gives the protein CASSQDSAADGNTIYF.

The chain uses TRBV19 and TRBJ1-1; D is perhaps TRBD1 (6 bases). Germline assignment: CDR1 LNHDA and CDR2 SQIVND (reference sequence). The V and J ends lost 3 bases and 0 bases respectively, with 26 bases between them. This CDR3 is built from 20 residues. CDR3 in amino acids: CASSIPAGAGVRGLNTEAFF. In DNA, the CDR3 is TGTGCCAGTAGTATTCCGGCGGGCGCAGGGGTACGTGGGCTGAACACTGAAGCTTTCTTT.

The chain uses TRBV6-5 and TRBJ1-3; D might be TRBD1 (6 bases). V lost 9 bases and J lost 7, with 13 bases in between. This CDR3 has 12 amino acids. Germline values: CDR1 MNHEY, CDR2 SVGAGI. The CDR3 coding sequence is TGTGCCAGTAGGACAGAAGGTAACACCATATATTTT. This gives the protein CASRTEGNTIYF.

The V and J genes are TRBV5-4 and TRBJ1-2; D is uncertain. The germline V gene has CDR1 SGHNT and CDR2 YYREEE (reference sequence). The CDR3 has 11 amino acids. Trimming stripped 9 bases from V and 7 bases from J, with 13 bases between. CDR3 bases: TGTGCCACCACGGGGTCCGGTGGCTACACCTTC. Translated: CATTGSGGYTF. The full variable domain, with the rest looked up from reference TRBV5-4 and TRBJ1-2, is ETGVTQSPTHLIKTRGQQVTLRCSSQSGHNTVSWYQQALGQGPQFIFQYYREEENGRGNFPPRFSGLQFPNYSSELNVNALELDDSALYLCATTGSGGYTFGSGTRLTVV.

The chain couples TRBV9 to TRBJ2-2, with TRBD2 matching over 8 bases. The ends lost 4 bases at V and 1 base at J; junction bases unmatched: 3. The CDR3 is 15 residues long. Germline V lookup: CDR1 SGDLS, CDR2 YYNGEE. The CDR3 region is CASSISGGNTGELFF. CDR3 nucleotides: TGTGCCAGCAGCATCAGCGGGGGGAACACCGGGGAGCTGTTTTTT.

This clone has just a few counts. This chain joins TRBV11-2 and TRBJ2-1, with a possible D match to TRBD2 (6 bases). The CDR3 is 14 residues long. V lost 1 base and J 6 bases, leaving 10 bases between the germline ends. Germline V gene sequence: CDR1 SGHAT, CDR2 FQNNGV. Written as DNA, the CDR3 is TGTGCCAGCAGCTTAGCGGGCGGGGTCAATGAGCAGTTCTTC. This gives the protein CASSLAGGVNEQFF.

The V call is TRBV6-2 or TRBV6-3, the J call TRBJ2-1, with D possibly TRBD2 on 6 matching bases. Trimming took 2 bases from V and 6 from J, leaving 14 bases between them. Germline V gene data show CDR1 as MNHEY and CDR2 as SVGEGT. This CDR3 spans 15 amino acids. CDR3 in amino acids: CASSYGEEAGNEQFF. As DNA, the CDR3 is TGTGCCAGCAGTTACGGGGAGGAGGCTGGCAATGAGCAGTTCTTC.

In nucleotides, the CDR3 is TGTGCCAGCAGCCCAAGGACTACCTATGGATCTGGGGCCAACGTCCTGACTTTC. It is translated as CASSPRTTYGSGANVLTF. V gene TRBV5-6 combines with J gene TRBJ2-6; the D gene is possibly TRBD2 (6 bases). Trimming removed 4 bases at V and 1 base at J, with 18 bases between. CDR1 and CDR2 from the germline V gene are SGHDT and YYEEEE. This CDR3 region has 18 residues.

This clone was detected only a few times. The chain employs TRBV7-2 and TRBJ2-7; 8 bases are shared with TRBD1. Germline CDR1 SGHTA, CDR2 FQGNSA. With 4 bases clipped from V and 10 bases from J, the junction kept 15 bases outside the gene matches. This CDR3 region has 15 residues. The CDR3 DNA reads as TGTGCCAGCAGCTACTTAGGGACAGGACTCGGGAGCCAGTACTTC. Translated, it gives CASSYLGTGLGSQYF.

The V call is TRBV13, the J call TRBJ2-5, with D perhaps matching TRBD2 (5 bases). The CDR3 is made up of 13 amino acids. CDR1 and CDR2 from the germline V gene are PRHDT and FYEKMQ (reference sequence). Trimming pared 4 bases from V and 2 bases from J, leaving 8 bases between. CDR3 nucleotide sequence: TGTGCCAGCAGCTCCGGGATACAAGAGACCCAGTACTTC. It translates to CASSSGIQETQYF.

The CDR3 protein is CASASPMYSGETQYF. The CDR3 DNA reads as TGTGCCAGCGCATCTCCAATGTATTCGGGGGAGACCCAGTACTTC. The genes are TRBV7-9 and TRBJ2-5; maybe TRBD2 (5 bases). The germline V and J ends were trimmed by 8 bases and 5 bases, with 21 bases remaining between them. Looked up from germline, CDR1 is SEHNR and CDR2 is FQNEAQ (reference sequence). The CDR3 covers 15 residues.

J is TRBJ1-6 and V is TRBV11-2; 8 bases align to TRBD1. In germline, CDR1 is SGHAT, CDR2 FQNNGV. The CDR3 totals 15 residues. The junction had 7 bases not matched to a gene; V was cut back by 2 bases and J by 10 bases. The CDR3 DNA sequence: TGTGCCAGCAGCTTAATACGGGCAGGGGGCTCACCCCTCCACTTT. As protein: CASSLIRAGGSPLHF.

The sample holds a few counts of this clone. The V and J genes are TRBV7-9 and TRBJ1-2; 12 nucleotides line up with TRBD1. This CDR3 has 15 residues. From germline, CDR1 is SEHNR and CDR2 FQNEAQ (reference sequence). Losses at the gene ends were 5 bases for V and 7 bases for J; bases not matched to a gene: 8. CDR3 DNA sequence: TGTGCCAGCAGCAGAGGGACAGGGGGCATTGGTGGCTACACCTTC. This translates into CASSRGTGGIGGYTF.

This clone was observed once. The V gene is TRBV10-3, the J gene TRBJ2-3; 9 bases are a match to TRBD2. The J segment lost 3 bases and the V segment lost 10 bases, leaving 2 bases of the junction unmatched. The CDR3 has 12 amino acids. CDR1 and CDR2 from the germline V gene are ENHRY and SYGVKD. CDR3 residues: CASSGGTDTQYF. Written as DNA, the CDR3 is TGTGCCAGCAGCGGGGGGACAGATACGCAGTATTTT.

The V and J genes are TRBV27 and TRBJ2-2, with 7 bases lining up with TRBD2. Looked up from germline, CDR1 is MNHEY and CDR2 is SMNVEV (reference sequence). The ends lost 4 bases at V and 3 bases at J; junction bases unmatched: 5. The CDR3 extends over 15 amino acids. In nucleotides, the CDR3 is TGTGCCAGCAGTTCGGGACTATACTACACCGGGGAGCTGTTTTTT. It yields the protein CASSSGLYYTGELFF.

This clone was seen a handful of times. CDR3: CASSEAHGLAGRYYNEQFF. The CDR3 DNA reads as TGTGCCAGCAGTGAAGCGCATGGTCTAGCGGGGAGGTATTACAATGAGCAGTTCTTC. V and J are TRBV6-1 and TRBJ2-1, with 9 bases aligning to TRBD2. The trim removed 0 bases at V and 4 bases at J, leaving 13 bases unmatched. The germline V gene has CDR1 MNHNS and CDR2 SASEGT. The CDR3 spans 19 residues.

This chain links TRBV24-1 with TRBJ1-3; no clear D. Germline V CDR1 and CDR2: KGHDR, SFDVKD. The length of the CDR3 is 15 residues. Trimming took 3 bases from V and 0 from J, leaving 8 bases between them. The CDR3 region has the DNA TGTGCCACCAGTGATGCCTTGAGCTCTGGAAACACCATATATTTT. It yields the protein CATSDALSSGNTIYF.

The chain has TRBV11-2 and TRBJ1-2, with TRBD1 matching 12 bases. Germline CDR1 is SGHAT and CDR2 is FQNNGV. The CDR3 length is 15 residues. V lost 4 bases, J lost 6 bases, and 6 bases stayed unmatched. CDR3 loop: CASSSRDRGHDGYTF. As DNA, the CDR3 is TGTGCCAGCAGCTCCCGGGACAGGGGGCATGATGGCTACACCTTC.

This clone was detected only a few times. The chain combines TRBV12-3 or TRBV12-4 with TRBJ1-5; a possible D gene is TRBD1 (6 bases). The CDR3 runs to 13 residues. Between the trimmed V and J ends, which lost 6 bases and 4 bases, there was a span of 10 bases. The CDR3 loop is CASRRTENQPQHF. In DNA form, the CDR3 reads TGTGCCAGCAGGCGGACAGAGAATCAGCCCCAGCATTTT.